The present TCR beta chain was sequenced within a study of PD-L1 blockade in urothelial cancer. On the study more broadly: Every 3 weeks, patients received intravenous atezolizumab 1,200 mg, beginning 2014.

The data were produced by immunoSEQ multiplex PCR, yet TCRdb's version contains in-frame clones alone and is incomplete. This table holds some 46,000 clones, approximately 80% found once. Trimming at V came to 6 bases and at J to 3 bases, leaving 5 bases not matched to a gene. CDR1 is ENHRY, CDR2 SYGVKD, per germline. The CDR3 is made up of 15 amino acids. Time point here: pretreatment peripheral blood. This chain connects TRBV10-3 to TRBJ2-1; 10 nucleotides agree with TRBD2. The receptor was isolated from a man in his fifties or sixties with urothelial cancer. Here the sequenced sample was PBMCs, taken around atezolizumab (anti-PD-L1) treatment. The CDR3 region has the DNA TGTGCCATCAGGACCTCTAGCGGGAGCTACAATGAGCAGTTCTTC. Its translation is CAIRTSSGSYNEQFF.